The T cell receptor beta chain described here comes from a study of blood T cell repertoires in COVID-19. Overall study context: Samples representing acute and convalescent COVID-19 were sourced from the United States, Italy and Spain.

Source study methods: By means of reference gene primer amplification, nucleated cell counts were estimated. Sequencing was performed with immunoSEQ multiplex PCR; in TCRdb, only in-frame clones are kept and a portion is missing. D and trimming were read from the DNA, whereas the V and J calls and clone size are those reported in that table. The sample has just under 300,000 clones; roughly 86% are singletons. Germline V gene data show CDR1 as SGHTA and CDR2 as FQGNSA. The length of the CDR3 is 15 residues. Unmatched junction bases numbered 3, after V lost 0 bases and J lost 5 bases. The chain links TRBV7-2 to TRBJ1-2; 10 bases map to TRBD1. Sequencing used peripheral blood. This clonotype was obtained from a man in his 70s with acute or convalescent COVID-19. CDR3 sequence: CASSLAGDRGYGYTF. CDR3 DNA: TGTGCCAGCAGCTTAGCGGGGGACAGGGGATATGGCTACACCTTC.